This T cell receptor beta chain was retrieved from a study of long-term antiretroviral therapy in people with HIV. Points from the study as a whole: ART adherence was not documented, and neither viral resistance nor therapy changes had any data.

Concerning this clone itself: Its antigen remains unknown.

It was version v3.0 of the immunoSEQ assay that was run at survey level. Measured with immunoSEQ multiplex PCR; TCRdb has only the in-frame clones, and not every one. The sample holds roughly 32,000 clones, 85% seen once. The TCR was taken from a man younger than 30 with HIV. Sample: unsorted PBMCs, taken about 3.4 years after starting antiretroviral therapy.

Written as DNA, the CDR3 is TGTGCCAGCAGTCGACAGGGATTTCGAGGGGAAGCTTTCTTT. Its protein is CASSRQGFRGEAFF. V usage is TRBV6-5 and J usage is TRBJ1-1, with TRBD1 matching over 7 bases. Unmatched junction bases numbered 11, after V lost 5 bases and J lost 8 bases. This CDR3 has 14 residues. Germline V CDR1 and CDR2: MNHEY, SVGAGI.